The next 29 T cell receptor beta chains were all read from a single sample in a study of identical twins. TCRdb re-derived calls from the 5' RACE reads in MiXCR, one entry per CDR3 protein. The sample has 130,000 to 150,000 distinct CDR3 sequences, 3% to 4.5% seen once. The sample taken for sequencing was memory T cells sorted from blood. All receptors derive from a man between 18 and 35 years old in good health.

This clonotype was counted ten times or more. The genes are TRBV10-3 and TRBJ2-5; TRBD2 aligns across 10 bases. The CDR3 runs to 15 residues. J was trimmed by 4 bases and V by 4 bases; bases with no gene match: 6. Germline lookup yields CDR1 ENHRY and CDR2 SYGVKD. The CDR3 DNA is TGTGCCATCAGTGCGGCTAGCGGGAGTGTAGAGACCCAGTACTTC. This gives the protein CAISAASGSVETQYF.

This chain connects TRBV6-1 to TRBJ1-4, with D possibly being TRBD1 (6 bases). This CDR3 is built from 14 residues. Deletions cut 6 bases from V and 2 bases from J, with 10 bases between. Germline loops: CDR1 MNHNS, CDR2 SASEGT. For the CDR3, the DNA is TGTGCCAGCAGGATAGGGGGGACTAATGAAAAACTGTTTTTT. This gives the protein CASRIGGTNEKLFF.

In this sample, this clonotype turned up a few times. V is TRBV30 and J is TRBJ2-4, with D possibly matching TRBD2 (6 bases). The CDR3 extends over 12 amino acids. With 2 bases removed from V and 9 bases from J, the gap between germline ends came to 11 bases. Germline lookup yields CDR1 GTSNPN and CDR2 SVGIG (reference sequence). DNA of the CDR3: TGTGCCTGGAGTTTGGGGGGTGGCATTCAGTACTTC. Translated, it gives CAWSLGGGIQYF.

This clonotype was detected many times. The gene calls are TRBV5-6 and TRBJ2-5; 7 bases are a match to TRBD2. V trimming: 4 bases; J trimming: 4 bases; junction bases outside the gene matches: 10. Germline CDR1 and CDR2: SGHDT and YYEEEE. CDR3 length equals 15 residues. The CDR3 protein is CASSPGAGEPETQYF. As DNA, the CDR3 is TGTGCCAGCAGCCCTGGGGCGGGAGAGCCAGAGACCCAGTACTTC.

This clonotype has a count of ten or more. The rearrangement joins TRBV7-8 to TRBJ2-4; D gene uncertain. Trimming left V 1 base short and J 0 bases short, with 13 bases between. Per the germline V gene, CDR1 is SGHVS and CDR2 is FQNEAQ. The CDR3 loop spans 17 amino acids. CDR3 residues: CASSLVSDLVAKNIQYF. CDR3 nucleotides: TGTGCCAGCAGCTTAGTCAGCGACCTCGTAGCCAAAAACATTCAGTACTTC.

The table lists this clonotype with many counts. This chain connects TRBV20-1 to TRBJ1-1; 7 nucleotides agree with TRBD1. With 1 base clipped from V and 10 bases from J, the junction kept 3 bases outside the gene matches. The germline CDR1 and CDR2 sequences are DFQATT and SNEGSKA (reference sequence). The CDR3 is made up of 11 amino acids. The CDR3 protein is CSARVAGGAFF. In DNA, the CDR3 is TGCAGTGCTAGAGTTGCAGGGGGAGCTTTCTTT.

There are many counts of this clonotype. The chain uses TRBV15 and TRBJ2-7, with D possibly matching TRBD2 (5 bases). The V end was cut by 0 bases, the J end by 5 bases, with 17 bases between. Germline-derived CDR1 and CDR2 are LNHNV and YYDKDF (reference sequence). This CDR3 has 16 amino acids. CDR3 loop: CATSRDLRRGSHEQYF. The CDR3 region has the DNA TGTGCCACCAGCAGAGATCTCCGTCGAGGGAGCCACGAGCAGTACTTC.

This clonotype was seen ten or more times. This chain uses TRBV18 with TRBJ1-4; D remains unclear. This CDR3 region has 13 residues. Germline CDR1 is KGHSH and CDR2 is LQKENI. V was cut by 4 bases and J by 7 bases, with 10 bases left in between. In DNA, the CDR3 is TGTGCCAGCTCACGGTCGGGGATTGAAAAACTGTTTTTT. Its translation: CASSRSGIEKLFF. Full variable domain (outside the CDR3, taken from reference TRBV18 and TRBJ1-4): NAGVMQNPRHLVRRRGQEARLRCSPMKGHSHVYWYRQLPEEGLKFMVYLQKENIIDESGMPKERFSAEFPKEGPSILRIQQVVRGDSAAYFCASSRSGIEKLFFGSGTQLSVL.

This clonotype was picked up many times. CDR3 coding DNA: TGTGCCAGCAGCACCCGAAACAGGGGCCCTAACACCGGGGAGCTGTTTTTT. Its translation: CASSTRNRGPNTGELFF. The chain carries TRBV9 and TRBJ2-2, with TRBD1 identical over 7 bases. J lost 2 bases, V lost 4 bases, and 11 bases had no gene match. Germline V CDR1 and CDR2: SGDLS, YYNGEE. CDR3 length: 17 amino acids.

This clonotype was counted many times. This chain links TRBV6-1 with TRBJ1-2; D perhaps matches TRBD1 (5 bases). The CDR3 totals 14 residues. V dropped 8 bases and J dropped 4 bases, with 17 bases sitting between them. Per germline, CDR1 MNHNS and CDR2 SASEGT. The CDR3 is CASWTLPIGYGYTF. The CDR3, as DNA: TGTGCCAGCTGGACACTCCCAATAGGCTATGGCTACACCTTC.

This clonotype showed up just once. The rearrangement uses TRBV6-1 and TRBJ2-3; 11 bases map to TRBD1. CDR3 size: 13 residues. The V gene end was trimmed by 8 bases and the J gene end by 5 bases; junction bases not matched to a gene: 3. Germline V gene sequence: CDR1 MNHNS, CDR2 SASEGT. The CDR3 reads CASRDRGKDTQYF. The CDR3 bases are TGTGCCAGCCGGGACAGGGGGAAAGATACGCAGTATTTT.

This clonotype was detected many times. V and J are TRBV27 and TRBJ2-7; 8 bases line up with TRBD2. Trimming removed 10 bases from V and 4 bases from J; junction bases left unmatched: 12. The V gene's germline CDR1 is MNHEY and CDR2 SMNVEV (reference sequence). This CDR3 contains 14 residues. CDR3 residues: CATARLAGLYEQYV. As DNA, the CDR3 is TGTGCCACGGCCCGGCTAGCGGGTTTGTACGAGCAGTACGTC.

This clonotype was picked up many times. The rearrangement links TRBV7-8 to TRBJ1-5; D remains unclear. Germline V CDR1 and CDR2: SGHVS, FQNEAQ. CDR3 length equals 15 residues. V was cut by 2 bases and J by 0 bases, with 8 bases left in between. The DNA of the CDR3 is TGTGCCAGCAGCTTACCAAGGATTAGCAATCAGCCCCAGCATTTT. Its protein product is CASSLPRISNQPQHF.

This clonotype was observed many times. This chain links TRBV14 with TRBJ2-1, with 13 positions matching TRBD2. This CDR3 is 15 amino acids long. Germline CDR1 SGHDN, CDR2 FVKESK. The trim removed 3 bases at V and 12 bases at J, leaving 8 bases unmatched. In DNA, the CDR3 is TGTGCCAGCAGCCATCGACTAGCGGGAGGTTTCGTGCAGTTCTTC. This sequence encodes CASSHRLAGGFVQFF.

This clonotype was counted at least ten times. This chain joins TRBV24-1 and TRBJ2-3; TRBD2 matches 12 bases. Germline CDR1 is KGHDR and CDR2 is SFDVKD. This CDR3 is built from 18 residues. The trim removed 2 bases at V and 5 bases at J, leaving 10 bases unmatched. In nucleotides, the CDR3 is TGTGCCACCAGTGATTCAGCTAGCGGGAGGGCCGGAGGAGATACGCAGTATTTT. It is translated as CATSDSASGRAGGDTQYF.

At least ten counts were recorded for this clonotype. The chain couples TRBV7-9 to TRBJ2-3; possibly TRBD1 for D (5 bases). Germline values: CDR1 SEHNR, CDR2 FQNEAQ (reference sequence). The CDR3 consists of 16 residues. V was clipped by 4 bases and J by 3 bases, with 17 bases between them. Here the CDR3 DNA reads TGTGCCAGCAGCTCGAAGGGGCTCCGCCCTACAGATACGCAGTATTTT. This encodes CASSSKGLRPTDTQYF.

This clonotype was observed many times. V gene TRBV25-1 combines with J gene TRBJ2-5; D is uncertain. The length of the CDR3 is 13 residues. Germline V gene lookup returns CDR1 MGHDK and CDR2 SYGVNS. V lost 1 base, J lost 5 bases, and 8 bases lay in between. The CDR3 protein is CASSEWGLETQYF. The CDR3 nucleotides read TGTGCCAGCAGTGAATGGGGTTTGGAGACCCAGTACTTC.

This clonotype has at least ten counts. V and J are TRBV28 and TRBJ2-3; possibly TRBD1 or TRBD2 for D (5 bases each). Between the trimmed V and J ends, which lost 5 bases and 2 bases, there was a span of 20 bases. Germline CDR1 and CDR2: MDHEN and SYDVKM. The CDR3 extends over 17 amino acids. In DNA form, the CDR3 reads TGTGCCAGCAGTCCGGCCCGGGACCAGCCTTACACAGATACGCAGTATTTT. Translation gives CASSPARDQPYTDTQYF.

This clonotype has a count of ten or more. The chain is built from TRBV5-1 and TRBJ2-2, with 12 bases aligning to TRBD2. The CDR3 runs 19 residues. V lost 1 base, J lost 3 bases, and 10 bases stayed unmatched. Germline V gene sequence: CDR1 SGHRS, CDR2 YFSETQ. The CDR3 nucleotides read TGCGCCAGCAGCTTGCTAGCGGGAGGGCCTAGGAACTACACCGGGGAGCTGTTTTTT. Protein product: CASSLLAGGPRNYTGELFF.

This clonotype was seen a handful of times. V and J are TRBV7-6 and TRBJ2-5, with 7 bases fitting TRBD2. V dropped 3 bases and J dropped 5; count of bases not matched to a gene: 6. The V gene's germline CDR1 is SGHVS and CDR2 FNYEAQ. This CDR3 has 14 amino acids. Here the CDR3 DNA reads TGTGCCAGCAGCTTTGGGGAGGGTGGCGAGACCCAGTACTTC. Translated: CASSFGEGGETQYF.

This clonotype came up many times. This chain links TRBV27 with TRBJ1-2, with no clear D. The CDR3 runs to 13 residues. The germline CDR1 and CDR2 sequences are MNHEY and SMNVEV (reference sequence). The V end lost 3 bases, the J end lost 5 bases, and 10 bases lay between the germline ends. Here the CDR3 reads CASSFELPYGYTF. CDR3 sequence (DNA): TGTGCCAGCAGTTTCGAACTGCCGTATGGCTACACCTTC.

This clonotype has ten or more counts. The rearrangement joins TRBV7-9 to TRBJ1-4; D unclear. The CDR3 contains 12 residues. The V end lost 3 bases, the J end lost 8 bases, and 7 bases lay between the germline ends. Germline V gene lookup returns CDR1 SEHNR and CDR2 FQNEAQ (reference sequence). CDR3 DNA: TGTGCCAGCAGCTTTTCGGAAGAAAAACTGTTTTTT. This encodes CASSFSEEKLFF.

This clonotype was observed at least ten times. This chain joins TRBV28 and TRBJ2-7, with TRBD2 matching 8 bases. Germline V gene sequence: CDR1 MDHEN, CDR2 SYDVKM. The CDR3 is made up of 13 amino acids. The V gene end was trimmed by 5 bases and the J gene end by 2 bases; junction bases not matched to a gene: 2. CDR3: CASSGTSPYEQYF. The CDR3 DNA is TGTGCCAGCAGTGGGACTAGTCCCTACGAGCAGTACTTC.

This clonotype was recorded many times. The chain employs TRBV21-1 and TRBJ2-7; the table names TRBD2, a call not compared with the DNA. TRBV21-1 is a pseudogene segment. CDR3 length: 12 amino acids. The CDR3 reads CASTSGSDEQYF. In DNA form, the CDR3 reads TGTGCCAGCACTAGCGGGAGTGACGAGCAGTACTTC.

This clonotype was detected many times. V and J are TRBV20-1 and TRBJ1-6; no clear D. Germline V gives CDR1 DFQATT, CDR2 SNEGSKA (reference sequence). This CDR3 is built from 13 residues. V gave up 3 bases and J gave up 8 bases, with 11 bases separating them. The CDR3 protein is CSASPGGDSPLHF. The CDR3, as DNA: TGCAGTGCTAGTCCCGGTGGGGATTCACCCCTCCACTTT.

This clonotype was seen a few times. The chain recombines TRBV9 with TRBJ1-1, with D maybe TRBD1 (5 bases). Germline V CDR1 and CDR2: SGDLS, YYNGEE. The CDR3 contains 15 residues. V was clipped by 0 bases and J by 3 bases, with 12 bases between them. DNA for the CDR3: TGTGCCAGCAGCGTAGGGGGGGTTTTGGACACTGAAGCTTTCTTT. Translation gives CASSVGGVLDTEAFF.

In its sample, this clonotype was seen many times. The CDR3: CASSPLWGETQYF. CDR3 coding DNA: TGTGCCAGCAGTCCCCTTTGGGGGGAGACCCAGTACTTC. V usage is TRBV12-3 or TRBV12-4 and J usage is TRBJ2-5; perhaps D is TRBD1 or TRBD2 (5 bases each). This CDR3 has 13 amino acids. Trimming removed 5 bases from V and 5 bases from J, with 12 bases in between.

This clonotype was seen ten or more times. The chain joins TRBV11-2 to TRBJ2-2, with 9 bases aligning to TRBD2. The germline CDR1 and CDR2 sequences are SGHAT and FQNNGV. With V trimmed by 3 bases and J by 6 bases, 2 bases remained unmatched. This CDR3 comprises 14 residues. CDR3 nucleotides: TGTGCCAGCAGCTTTGGGACTAGCTCCGGGGAGCTGTTTTTT. Translation gives CASSFGTSSGELFF.

This clonotype was seen many times. The chain carries TRBV10-3 and TRBJ1-1; 12 positions match TRBD1. This CDR3 has 14 residues. Germline V gene sequence: CDR1 ENHRY, CDR2 SYGVKD. Germline trimming cut 8 bases from V and 2 bases from J; bases unmatched to any gene: 3. CDR3 bases: TGTGCCATCGGGACAGGGGGCGAAAACACTGAAGCTTTCTTT. Translation gives CAIGTGGENTEAFF.